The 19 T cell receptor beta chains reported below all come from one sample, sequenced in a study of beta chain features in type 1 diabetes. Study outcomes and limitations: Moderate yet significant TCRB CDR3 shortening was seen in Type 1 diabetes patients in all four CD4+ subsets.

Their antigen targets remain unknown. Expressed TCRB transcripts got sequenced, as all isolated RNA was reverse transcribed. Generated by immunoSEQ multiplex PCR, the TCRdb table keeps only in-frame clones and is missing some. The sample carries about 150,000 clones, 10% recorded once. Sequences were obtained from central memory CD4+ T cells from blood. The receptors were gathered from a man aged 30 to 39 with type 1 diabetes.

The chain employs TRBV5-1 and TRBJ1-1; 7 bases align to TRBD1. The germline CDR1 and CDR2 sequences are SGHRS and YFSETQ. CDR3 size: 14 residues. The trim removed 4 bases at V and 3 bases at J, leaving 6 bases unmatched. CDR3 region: CASSPQGQDTEAFF. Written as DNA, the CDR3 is TGCGCCAGCAGCCCACAGGGGCAGGACACTGAAGCTTTCTTT.

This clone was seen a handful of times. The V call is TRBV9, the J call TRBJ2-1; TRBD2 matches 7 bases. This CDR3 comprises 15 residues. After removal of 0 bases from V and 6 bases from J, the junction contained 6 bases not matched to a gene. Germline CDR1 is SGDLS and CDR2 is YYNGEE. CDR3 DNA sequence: TGTGCCAGCAGCGTAGGGGCGGGAGAAACCAATGAGCAGTTCTTC. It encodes CASSVGAGETNEQFF.

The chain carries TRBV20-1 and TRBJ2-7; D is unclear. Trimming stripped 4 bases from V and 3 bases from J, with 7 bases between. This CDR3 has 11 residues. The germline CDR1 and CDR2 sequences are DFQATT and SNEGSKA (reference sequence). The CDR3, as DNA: TGCAGTGCTATAGCACACTACGAGCAGTACTTC. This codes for CSAIAHYEQYF.

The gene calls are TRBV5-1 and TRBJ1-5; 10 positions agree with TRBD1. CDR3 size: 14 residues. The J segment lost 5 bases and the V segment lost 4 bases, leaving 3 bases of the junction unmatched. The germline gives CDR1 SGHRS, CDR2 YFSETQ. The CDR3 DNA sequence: TGCGCCAGCAGCACGGGGACAGGGGATCAGCCCCAGCATTTT. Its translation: CASSTGTGDQPQHF.

CDR3 loop: CAWIWTPGVTEAFF. The DNA for the CDR3 is TGTGCCTGGATTTGGACCCCGGGGGTCACTGAAGCTTTCTTT. The chain has TRBV30 and TRBJ1-1; a weak D match, TRBD1 (5 bases). The V end lost 4 bases, the J end lost 4 bases, and 16 bases lay between the germline ends. The CDR3 has 14 amino acids. Looked up from germline, CDR1 is GTSNPN and CDR2 is SVGIG (reference sequence).

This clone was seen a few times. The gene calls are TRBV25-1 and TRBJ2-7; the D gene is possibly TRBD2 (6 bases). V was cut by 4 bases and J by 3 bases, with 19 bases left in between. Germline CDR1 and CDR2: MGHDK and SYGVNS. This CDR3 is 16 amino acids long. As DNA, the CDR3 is TGTGCCAGCAGTGCAGTGAGCGGGTCTCCCGGCTACGAGCAGTACTTC. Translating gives CASSAVSGSPGYEQYF.

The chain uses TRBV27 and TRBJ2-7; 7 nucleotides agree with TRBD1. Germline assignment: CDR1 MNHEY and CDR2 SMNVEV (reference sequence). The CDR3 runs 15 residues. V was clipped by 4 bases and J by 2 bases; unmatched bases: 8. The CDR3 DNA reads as TGTGCCAGCAGTTCCTGGACAGGTGCCACCTACGAGCAGTACTTC. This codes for CASSSWTGATYEQYF.

The CDR3 loop reads CASRQGPGANVLTF. The CDR3 DNA reads as TGTGCCAGCCGACAGGGTCCTGGGGCCAACGTCCTGACTTTC. The J gene is TRBJ2-6, the V gene TRBV2; 7 positions match TRBD1. The CDR3 extends over 14 amino acids. Losses at the gene ends were 8 bases for V and 2 bases for J; bases not matched to a gene: 3. The germline V gene encodes CDR1 SNHLY and CDR2 FYNNEI.

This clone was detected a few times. The CDR3 protein is CASSLRSRTGATDTQYF. In nucleotides, the CDR3 is TGTGCCAGCAGCCTTAGGAGCAGGACAGGGGCCACAGATACGCAGTATTTT. V usage is TRBV7-2 and J usage is TRBJ2-3; 9 nucleotides align to TRBD1. With 5 bases clipped from V and 2 bases from J, the junction kept 11 bases outside the gene matches. Germline V gene data show CDR1 as SGHTA and CDR2 as FQGNSA. This CDR3 is 17 amino acids long.

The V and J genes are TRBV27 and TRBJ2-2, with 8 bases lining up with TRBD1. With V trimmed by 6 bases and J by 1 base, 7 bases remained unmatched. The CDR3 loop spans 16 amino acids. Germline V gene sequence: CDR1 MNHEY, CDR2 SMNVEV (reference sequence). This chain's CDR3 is CASRLRGRQNTGELFF. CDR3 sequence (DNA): TGTGCCAGCAGGCTCAGGGGGCGTCAGAACACCGGGGAGCTGTTTTTT.

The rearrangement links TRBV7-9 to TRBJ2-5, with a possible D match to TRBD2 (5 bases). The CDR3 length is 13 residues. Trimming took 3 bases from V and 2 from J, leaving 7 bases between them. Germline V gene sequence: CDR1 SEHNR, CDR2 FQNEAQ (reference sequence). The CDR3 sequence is CASSFPGQETQYF. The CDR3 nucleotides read TGTGCCAGCAGCTTCCCGGGGCAAGAGACCCAGTACTTC.

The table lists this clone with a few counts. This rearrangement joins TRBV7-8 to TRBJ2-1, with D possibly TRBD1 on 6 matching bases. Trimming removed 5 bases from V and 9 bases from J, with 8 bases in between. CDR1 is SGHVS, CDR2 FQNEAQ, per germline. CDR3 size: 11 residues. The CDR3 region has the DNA TGTGCCAGCAGCCGAGGGGGTGAGCAGTTCTTC. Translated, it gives CASSRGGEQFF.

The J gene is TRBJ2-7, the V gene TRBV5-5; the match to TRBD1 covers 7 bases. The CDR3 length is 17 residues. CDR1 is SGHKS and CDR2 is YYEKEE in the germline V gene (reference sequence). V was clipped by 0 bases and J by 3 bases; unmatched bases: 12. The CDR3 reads CASSLEVLATGNYEQYF. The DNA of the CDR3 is TGTGCCAGCAGCTTGGAGGTCTTGGCGACAGGGAACTACGAGCAGTACTTC.

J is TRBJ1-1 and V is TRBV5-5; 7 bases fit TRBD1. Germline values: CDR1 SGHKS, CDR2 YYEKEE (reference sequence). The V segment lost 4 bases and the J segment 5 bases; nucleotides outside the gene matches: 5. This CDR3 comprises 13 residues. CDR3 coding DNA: TGTGCCAGCAGCCGACAGGGTGGGACTGAAGCTTTCTTT. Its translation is CASSRQGGTEAFF.

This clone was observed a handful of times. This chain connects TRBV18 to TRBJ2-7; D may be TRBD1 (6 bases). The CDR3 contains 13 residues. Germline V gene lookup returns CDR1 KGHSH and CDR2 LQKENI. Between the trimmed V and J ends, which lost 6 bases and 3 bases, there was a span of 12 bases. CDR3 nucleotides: TGTGCCAGCTCTTGGGGACACGACTACGAGCAGTACTTC. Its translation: CASSWGHDYEQYF.

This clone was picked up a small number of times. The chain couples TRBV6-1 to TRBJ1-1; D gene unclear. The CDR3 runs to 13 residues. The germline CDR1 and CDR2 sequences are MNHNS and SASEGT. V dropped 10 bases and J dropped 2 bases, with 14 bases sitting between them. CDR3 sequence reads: CATGPLPNTEAFF. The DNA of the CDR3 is TGTGCCACCGGTCCCCTCCCTAACACTGAAGCTTTCTTT.

CDR3 loop: CASSQERLAGGYIQYF. CDR3 DNA sequence: TGTGCCAGCAGCCAAGAGAGACTAGCGGGGGGGTACATTCAGTACTTC. This chain joins TRBV4-2 and TRBJ2-4; TRBD2 matches 14 bases. Germline V gene lookup returns CDR1 LGHNA and CDR2 YNFKEQ. V lost 0 bases to trimming and J lost 8 bases; unmatched junction nucleotides: 3. The CDR3 sequence is 16 residues long.

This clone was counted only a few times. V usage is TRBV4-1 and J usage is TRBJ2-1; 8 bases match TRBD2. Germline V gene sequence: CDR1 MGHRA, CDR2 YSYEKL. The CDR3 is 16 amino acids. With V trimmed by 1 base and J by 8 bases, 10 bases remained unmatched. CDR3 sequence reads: CASSQVASGSRYEQFF. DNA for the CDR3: TGCGCCAGCAGCCAAGTCGCGAGCGGGAGTAGGTATGAGCAGTTCTTC.

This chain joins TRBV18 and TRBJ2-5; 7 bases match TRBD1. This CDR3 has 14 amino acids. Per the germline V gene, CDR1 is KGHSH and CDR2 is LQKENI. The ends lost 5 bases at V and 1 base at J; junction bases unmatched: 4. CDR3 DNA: TGTGCCAGCTCAACAAACAGGGGCCAAGAGACCCAGTACTTC. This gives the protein CASSTNRGQETQYF. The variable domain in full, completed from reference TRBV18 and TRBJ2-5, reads NAGVMQNPRHLVRRRGQEARLRCSPMKGHSHVYWYRQLPEEGLKFMVYLQKENIIDESGMPKERFSAEFPKEGPSILRIQQVVRGDSAAYFCASSTNRGQETQYFGPGTRLLVL.